A single T cell receptor (beta chain) is shown here with its context. Its target is not known. This record comes from a study of blood T cells in healthy people across ages. Study details: Using template switching, researchers captured about one barcoded beta molecule for each two T cells. The study's findings and limits: Fewer expanded clones and more diversity marked long-lived versus aged donors. No conclusive comparison of naive versus antigen-experienced cells was possible with unsorted PBMCs.

Total RNA was isolated from each sample in quantities of at least 5 micrograms. Primed by a sample-barcoded 5' primer and a J-beta primer mix, a second PCR proceeded for about 6 to 11 cycles. TCRdb processed the 5' RACE reads anew with MiXCR; each CDR3 protein has one entry. Of some 1.5 million distinct CDR3 sequences listed, 28% are singletons. Trimming cost V 3 bases and J 1 base, with 19 bases left between them. The CDR3 is made up of 18 amino acids. Looked up from germline, CDR1 is KGHDR and CDR2 is SFDVKD. The source is a woman aged 30 to 39 in good health. J is TRBJ2-3 and V is TRBV24-1, with D possibly matching TRBD2 (6 bases). Material: blood. The CDR3 here is CATSDTGSAGGRTDTQYF. CDR3 bases: TGTGCCACCAGTGATACCGGGTCCGCCGGGGGACGCACAGATACGCAGTATTTT.